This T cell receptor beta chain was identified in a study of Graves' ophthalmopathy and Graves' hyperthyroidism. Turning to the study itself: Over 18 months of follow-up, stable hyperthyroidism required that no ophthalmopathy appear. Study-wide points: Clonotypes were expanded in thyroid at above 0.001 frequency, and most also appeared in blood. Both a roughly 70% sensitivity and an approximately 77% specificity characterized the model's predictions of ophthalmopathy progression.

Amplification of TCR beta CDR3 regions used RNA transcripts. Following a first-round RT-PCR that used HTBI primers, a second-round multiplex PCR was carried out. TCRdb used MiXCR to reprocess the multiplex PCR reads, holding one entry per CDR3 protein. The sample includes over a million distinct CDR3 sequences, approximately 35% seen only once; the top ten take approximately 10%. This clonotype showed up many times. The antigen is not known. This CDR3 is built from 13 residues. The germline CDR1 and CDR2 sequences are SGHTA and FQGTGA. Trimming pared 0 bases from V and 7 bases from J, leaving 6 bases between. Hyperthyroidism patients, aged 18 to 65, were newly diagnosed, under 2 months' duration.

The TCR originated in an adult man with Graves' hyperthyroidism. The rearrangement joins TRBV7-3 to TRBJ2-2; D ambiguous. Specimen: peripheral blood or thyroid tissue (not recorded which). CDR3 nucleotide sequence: TGTGCCAGCAGCTTAACTACACACGGGGAGCTGTTTTTT. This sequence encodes CASSLTTHGELFF.